This T cell receptor beta chain was observed in a study of cytomegalovirus exposure and HLA in healthy donors (dated by TCRdb to about 2017). For the study in its entirety: According to a later analysis, the roughly 120 validation repertoires were produced on the same platform as the 600 to 850 repertoires of the first cohort. The study aimed to test whether cataloging public T cell receptors could reveal signatures of past pathogen exposure. To predict cytomegalovirus infection status, the study combined high-throughput TCR immunosequencing, statistical association of individual TCRs with disease status, and machine learning. Besides the first cohort of under 700 subjects, a separate validation cohort made up of roughly 130 different subjects was used.

V gives up 4 bases and J gives up 5 bases, and the segment between their germline ends measures 8 bases. CDR1 SGHDN and CDR2 FVKESK are derived from the germline V gene. The CDR3 sequence holds 12 residues, the cysteine and phenylalanine included. Left in the record is the CDR3 DNA by itself, 36 bases read in frame from the first base. The donors were included in the validation cohort of 100 to 150 subjects, a group kept apart from the roughly 680-subject first cohort. Broad study findings and their caveats: It was suggested by the authors that the approach could potentially be generalized to other disease states and immunological phenotypes. Subsequent analysis determined that TCRs grouped into clusters in the first cohort also showed a tendency toward co-occurrence across the 120 or so validation repertoires, and approximately 94% of cluster scores exceeded 0. The classifier was reported to diagnose cytomegalovirus status with high specificity and sensitivity in both the original cohort and the validation cohort. In the study, some 160 TCR beta chains were listed as associated with cytomegalovirus. Most TCR sequences were observed very rarely across donors, whereas some public TCRs were present in many individuals. A later analysis had no HLA typing for the validation cohort, so co-occurrence there was scored across all 130 or so repertoires. Three of the identified cytomegalovirus-associated TCR beta chains were confirmed in vitro to be specific for cytomegalovirus antigens.

Library preparation was by the immunoSEQ multiplex PCR assay. In the paper's pipeline: A statistical classification framework was developed to diagnose cytomegalovirus status using the catalog of TCR beta chain sequences. What TCRdb holds here is the immuneACCESS table cut down to in-frame rearrangements. Part of the clones is not present; checked against another copy, under half of the missing clones reflect an unresolved V gene, and the others are unexplained. That table gives V, J and clone size, and the DNA gave D and trimming. In all, the sample holds roughly 130,000 clones, and roughly 89% of those were seen once. The ten largest clones represent 9% of the sample. Comments on this clone: No cognate antigen has been identified for it. Within one base of it there is no much larger clone, and no base qualities were kept.

Rearrangement joined TRBV14 to TRBJ1-2, with the D gene call left open. This clonotype originated in a woman under 30 in good health and CMV-seropositive. Sample: PBMCs. The bases are TGTGCCAGCAGCCCTAACAGTTATGGCTACACCTTC. It specifies CASSPNSYGYTF.